The clone carrying this T cell receptor (beta chain) was recorded a few times. Its antigen remains unknown. Primers: 60 Vbeta forward and 13 Jbeta reverse. TCRdb keeps only in-frame clones here, not all; method: immunoSEQ multiplex PCR. The profile covers 100,000 to 150,000 clones, with approximately 10% appearing a single time and 4.5% to 5% taken by the ten largest. The data were taken from a study of cytomegalovirus exposure and HLA in healthy donors. Study conclusions and caveats: Cytomegalovirus association was assigned to around 150 TCR beta chains. Earlier analysis yielded a pattern in which most TCR beta V segments were productive about 90% or about 30% of the time. The authors later linked a missense DCLRE1C variant to TCR beta V- and J-gene trimming.

The CDR3 spans 14 residues. The J segment lost 5 bases and the V segment lost 3 bases, leaving 3 bases of the junction unmatched. In germline, CDR1 is SNHLY, CDR2 FYNNEI. Sequencing was done on a sample of PBMCs. V is TRBV2 and J is TRBJ2-5, with 10 bases identical to TRBD1. The receptor was derived from a woman aged 18 to 35 in good health and CMV-seropositive. CDR3 amino acids: CASSEGQGMETQYF. CDR3 nucleotide sequence: TGTGCCAGCAGTGAGGGACAGGGGATGGAGACCCAGTACTTC.